This TCR beta chain was recovered during a study of CXCR3-negative and CXCR3-positive naive CD8 T cells. CD45RO-CCR7+CD27+CD95- defined naive CD8+ T cells. UMI-tagged TRB cDNA libraries were built via 5' RACE. TCRdb re-called the 5' RACE reads and shows each CDR3 protein once, DNA omitted. The sample data list roughly 7,200 distinct CDR3 sequences. The germline CDR1 and CDR2 sequences are DFQATT and SNEGSKA (reference sequence). There are 14 residues in the CDR3. Sequencing was done on a sample of naive CXCR3- CD8+ T cells from blood. Regarding subset: CD45RO-CCR7+CD27+CD95- naive CD8+ T cells lacking CXCR3 (TNR3-). This TCR came from a human donor in good health. Some clones in this sample may be carry-over from other donors' samples. The genes are TRBV20-1 and TRBJ2-3; TCRdb calls TRBD2, which cannot be checked without DNA. CDR3 amino acids: CSATTSGTTDTQYF.